This TCR beta chain was captured in a study of blood T cell repertoires in COVID-19. Per the original methods: Scientists estimated how many nucleated cells there were by amplifying reference gene primers. Profiled with immunoSEQ multiplex PCR; TCRdb holds only in-frame clones, not every one. V, J and clone size are taken as reported in that table, and D and trimming were inferred from the DNA itself. There are roughly 320,000 clones in the sample; roughly 90% occur only once, and around 4.2% lies in the top ten. The V end was cut by 0 bases, the J end by 4 bases, with 9 bases between. The germline CDR1 and CDR2 sequences are MGHRA and YSYEKL. This CDR3 region has 15 residues. Each participant's cohort was designated according to participant-reported clinical history.

The sequence was obtained from a woman aged 25-40 years who had been exposed to COVID-19. The rearrangement joins TRBV4-1 to TRBJ2-2, with D possibly TRBD1 on 6 matching bases. Sequencing used PBMCs or T cells enriched from blood (not recorded which). The CDR3 spells CASSQDRTVTGELFF. In nucleotides, the CDR3 is TGCGCCAGCAGCCAAGACCGGACAGTCACCGGGGAGCTGTTTTTT.